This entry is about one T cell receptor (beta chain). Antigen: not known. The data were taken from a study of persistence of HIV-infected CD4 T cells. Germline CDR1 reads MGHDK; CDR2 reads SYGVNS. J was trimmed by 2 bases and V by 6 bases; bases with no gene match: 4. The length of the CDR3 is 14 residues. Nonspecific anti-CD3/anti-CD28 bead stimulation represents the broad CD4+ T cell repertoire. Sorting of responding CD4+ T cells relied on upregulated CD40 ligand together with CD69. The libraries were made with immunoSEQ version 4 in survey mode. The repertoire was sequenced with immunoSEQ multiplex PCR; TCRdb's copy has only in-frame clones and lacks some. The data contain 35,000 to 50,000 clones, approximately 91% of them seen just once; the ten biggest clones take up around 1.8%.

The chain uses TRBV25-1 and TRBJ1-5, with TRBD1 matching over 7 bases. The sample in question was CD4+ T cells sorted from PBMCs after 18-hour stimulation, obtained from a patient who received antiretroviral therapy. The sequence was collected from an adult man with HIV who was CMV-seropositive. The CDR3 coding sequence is TGTGCCAGCAGCCGTACAGGGGGCAATCAGCCCCAGCATTTT. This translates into CASSRTGGNQPQHF.